The 10 T cell receptor beta chains below all came from one sample that was sequenced in a study of Graves' ophthalmopathy and Graves' hyperthyroidism. Researchers took RNA transcripts and amplified TCR beta CDR3 regions from them. Amplification began with first-round RT-PCR using HTBI primers, then second-round multiplex PCR was performed. One entry per CDR3 protein, called by TCRdb with MiXCR from the multiplex PCR reads. The sample has 200,000 to 300,000 distinct CDR3 sequences; 40% to 50% are singletons. The specimen was peripheral blood. The receptors derive from an adult man with Graves' ophthalmopathy.

V gene TRBV4-2 combines with J gene TRBJ1-5; TRBD1 aligns across 10 bases. Trimming at V came to 4 bases and at J to 5 bases, leaving 5 bases not matched to a gene. The CDR3 spans 15 residues. Germline loops: CDR1 LGHNA, CDR2 YNFKEQ. The CDR3, as DNA: TGTGCCAGCAGCCTGGACAGGGGGACTCATCAGCCCCAGCATTTT. It is translated as CASSLDRGTHQPQHF.

This clonotype was detected only a few times. The gene calls are TRBV10-1 and TRBJ2-7, with D hard to call. The CDR3 loop spans 16 amino acids. Per germline, CDR1 WNHNN and CDR2 SYGVQD (reference sequence). The V gene lost 7 bases and the J gene lost 0 bases, with 19 bases spanning the gap. CDR3 region: CASTNNTRGSSYEQYF. CDR3 DNA: TGCGCCAGCACTAACAACACCCGTGGAAGCTCCTACGAGCAGTACTTC.

This clonotype occurred many times. The chain recombines TRBV20-1 with TRBJ2-7; 8 bases are a match to TRBD2. The CDR3 extends over 13 amino acids. From germline, CDR1 is DFQATT and CDR2 SNEGSKA (reference sequence). The ends lost 3 bases at V and 7 bases at J; junction bases unmatched: 8. For the CDR3, the DNA is TGCAGTGCTAGCGGGAGGGCCACGAGAGAGCAGTACTTC. Encoded protein: CSASGRATREQYF.

This clonotype was counted many times. The CDR3 region is CATSRTGQLGYEQYF. CDR3 DNA sequence: TGTGCCACCAGCCGTACGGGACAGCTAGGCTACGAGCAGTACTTC. The chain employs TRBV15 and TRBJ2-7, with 7 bases lining up with TRBD1. CDR3 size: 15 residues. CDR1 is LNHNV and CDR2 is YYDKDF in the germline V gene (reference sequence). Trimming removed 5 bases from V and 3 bases from J; junction bases left unmatched: 10. The full variable domain, its missing parts supplied by reference TRBV15 and TRBJ2-7, is DAMVIQNPRYQVTQFGKPVTLSCSQTLNHNVMYWYQQKSSQAPKLLFHYYDKDFNNEADTPDNFQSRRPNTSFCFLDIRSPGLGDTAMYLCATSRTGQLGYEQYFGPGTRLTVT.

Only a few counts were recorded for this clonotype. The rearrangement links TRBV29-1 to TRBJ2-7, with D tentatively TRBD2 (6 bases). The germline CDR1 and CDR2 sequences are SQVTM and ANQGSEA. The CDR3 runs 13 residues. V lost 4 bases and J lost 5, with 15 bases in between. DNA of the CDR3: TGCAGCGTTGCAAACGGGGGTATCAACGAGCAGTACTTC. As protein: CSVANGGINEQYF.

In its sample, this clonotype was seen a few times. V and J are TRBV12-3 or TRBV12-4 and TRBJ2-7, with D perhaps TRBD1 (5 bases). Trimming took off 3 bases at V and 2 bases at J, with 14 bases between the two ends. The CDR3 is 15 amino acids. CDR3 protein: CASSFDRTRTYEQYF. The CDR3 nucleotides read TGTGCCAGCAGTTTCGATCGGACACGGACCTACGAGCAGTACTTC.

This clonotype turned up a few times. The chain recombines TRBV20-1 with TRBJ2-7, with D possibly being TRBD2 (5 bases). The CDR3 spans 13 residues. The germline V and J ends were trimmed by 1 base and 2 bases, with 9 bases remaining between them. Germline CDR1 reads DFQATT; CDR2 reads SNEGSKA (reference sequence). CDR3 residues: CSARATGTYEQYF. For the CDR3, the DNA is TGCAGTGCTAGAGCAACCGGGACCTACGAGCAGTACTTC.

CDR3 sequence (DNA): TGTGCCAGCAGCGATGGGGGGGAGCAGTACTTC. Its protein is CASSDGGEQYF. The J gene is TRBJ2-7, the V gene TRBV7-3, with a tentative D call TRBD2 (6 bases). V lost 5 bases, J lost 7 bases, and 9 bases lay in between. Germline CDR1 is SGHTA and CDR2 is FQGTGA. This CDR3 is built from 11 residues.

The CDR3 spells CASSYSSGRDHEQYF. CDR3 sequence (DNA): TGTGCCAGCAGTTACTCAAGCGGGAGGGACCACGAGCAGTACTTC. The chain recombines TRBV2 with TRBJ2-7; 10 bases map to TRBD2. The CDR3 sequence is 15 residues long. Germline V gene sequence: CDR1 SNHLY, CDR2 FYNNEI. V gave up 5 bases and J gave up 5 bases; unmatched junction bases: 9.

This clonotype has more than one count but fewer than ten. The rearrangement joins TRBV9 to TRBJ2-5; D may be TRBD1 or TRBD2 (5 bases each). CDR1 is SGDLS and CDR2 is YYNGEE in the germline V gene. The CDR3 consists of 17 residues. Trimming removed 3 bases at V and 5 bases at J, with 23 bases between. DNA of the CDR3: TGTGCCAGCAGCGCCGCAGGTGGGGAGTCCTGGGGGGAGACCCAGTACTTC. Its protein is CASSAAGGESWGETQYF.